These 6 T cell receptor beta chains share one sample of origin, sequenced in a study of shared clonotypes between healthy human individuals. The repertoire was sequenced with immunoSEQ multiplex PCR; TCRdb's copy has only in-frame clones and lacks some. The sample carries millions of clones, 90% to 95% recorded once. Sample: naive CD4+ T cells from PBMCs. Subset denoted: CD45RA+ positively selected. These receptors originate from a young man in good health. Some clones in this sample may be carry-over from other donors' samples.

The chain recombines TRBV11-2 with TRBJ1-5; D may be TRBD1 (5 bases). The ends were cut back, 6 bases at V and 6 bases at J, with 18 bases in the middle. The CDR3 runs to 15 residues. CDR1 and CDR2 (germline): SGHAT, FQNNGV. CDR3 protein: CASRPKAGRSQPQHF. CDR3 nucleotide sequence: TGTGCCAGCAGACCAAAGGCGGGACGGAGTCAGCCCCAGCATTTT.

This chain joins TRBV14 and TRBJ2-1; 12 bases align to TRBD1. The CDR3 length is 17 residues. Germline CDR1 reads SGHDN; CDR2 reads FVKESK. The trim removed 0 bases at V and 6 bases at J, leaving 6 bases unmatched. The DNA of the CDR3 is TGTGCCAGCAGCCAAGAGAGGGGGACAGGGGGCATCAATGAGCAGTTCTTC. This translates into CASSQERGTGGINEQFF.

About this clone itself: Other DNA sequences within the sample encode an identical CDR3. V usage is TRBV27 and J usage is TRBJ1-2; D is possibly TRBD1 (6 bases). There are 13 residues in the CDR3. V lost 5 bases, J lost 2 bases, and 9 bases lay in between. In germline, CDR1 is MNHEY, CDR2 SMNVEV (reference sequence). CDR3 DNA sequence: TGTGCCAGCAGTAGGGGGGGGAACTATGGCTACACCTTC. Its translation is CASSRGGNYGYTF.

This clone was detected once. This chain connects TRBV29-1 to TRBJ2-7, with TRBD2 identical over 7 bases. V gave up 6 bases and J gave up 6 bases; unmatched junction bases: 5. Looked up from germline, CDR1 is SQVTM and CDR2 is ANQGSEA. This CDR3 region has 11 residues. As DNA, the CDR3 is TGCAGCGTCTGGGGGGGATCCGAGCAGTACTTC. Translating it yields CSVWGGSEQYF.

V usage is TRBV7-8 and J usage is TRBJ2-6; D is uncertain. Germline V gene lookup returns CDR1 SGHVS and CDR2 FQNEAQ. There are 19 residues in the CDR3. Trimming took off 0 bases at V and 1 base at J, with 16 bases between the two ends. Here the CDR3 reads CASSLALSGWKSGANVLTF. As DNA, the CDR3 is TGTGCCAGCAGCTTAGCGCTTTCCGGATGGAAGTCTGGGGCCAACGTCCTGACTTTC.

This chain joins TRBV28 and TRBJ2-7; D is possibly TRBD1 (6 bases). This CDR3 spans 17 amino acids. Trimming shortened V by 5 bases and J by 2 bases, and 22 bases separated the two germline ends. Per the germline V gene, CDR1 is MDHEN and CDR2 is SYDVKM. The CDR3 region is CASSGHPAGDNPYEQYF. The CDR3 nucleotides are TGTGCCAGCAGTGGACACCCCGCAGGGGATAATCCCTACGAGCAGTACTTC. Looking up the rest from reference TRBV28 and TRBJ2-7 gives the full variable domain: DVKVTQSSRYLVKRTGEKVFLECVQDMDHENMFWYRQDPGLGLRLIYFSYDVKMKEKGDIPEGYSVSREKKERFSLILESASTNQTSMYLCASSGHPAGDNPYEQYFGPGTRLTVT.